This TCR beta chain was sequenced for a study of cytomegalovirus exposure and HLA in healthy donors (dated by TCRdb to 2016 to 2017). At the level of the whole study: An earlier analysis of 587 of the donors reported about 260 Gb of sequence data and around 120 million unique TCR beta sequences obtained from approximately 180 million T cells. An early release covering 500 to 750 HLA-typed donors comprised about 310 gigabases of sequencing data and tens of millions of unique TCR sequences. Of the roughly 420 genotyped donors, 81% were placed in the genetic ancestry cluster associated with self-reported Caucasian donors. The study aimed to test whether signatures of past pathogen exposure could be identified by cataloging public T cell receptors. The study used immunosequencing to profile the T cell repertoires of some 600 subjects and linked those repertoires to cytomegalovirus serostatus. In addition to the first cohort of 666 subjects, a separate validation cohort of approximately 120 different subjects was used. To predict cytomegalovirus infection status, the study brought together high-throughput TCR immunosequencing, statistical association of individual TCRs with disease status, and machine learning. A later analysis re-examined previously published TCR beta repertoires from around 670 donors and added high-resolution HLA genotyping to investigate patterns of TCR occurrence. Rather than using new phenotypic data, the later analysis identified candidate immune exposures from TCR beta sequences and from how often those sequences occurred across donors. An earlier analysis of 450 to 750 of the donors used high-throughput TCR beta sequencing to judge whether each TCR beta V gene segment behaved as functional or pseudogenic. Alongside the repertoire data, information on donor age, sex, ethnicity and CMV serostatus was compiled. In a later genetic analysis, genome-wide SNP genotypes for about 55% of the roughly 700 donors were used, and that subset was treated as a discovery cohort. All discovery cohort repertoires had been generated using a single sequencing platform. HLA typing covered class I and class II loci at four-digit resolution. The number of typed donors differed by locus: about 620-640 for A, B, C, DRB1 and DQB1; some 540 for DQA1; 600 to 610 for DPA1; and 400 to 480 for DPB1. Several DR-DQ haplotypes were handled as single units for association and clustering because linkage in the cohort was strong. Among some 400 genotyped donors of the cohort, an average of roughly 230,000 unique TCR beta nucleotide sequences was sequenced per donor, of which roughly 17% were non-productive.

The cohort was made up of approximately 700 healthy bone marrow donors. All cohort members were sampled while nominally healthy, although unrecorded immune exposures were likely present. The donor was CMV seronegative and belonged to the group of 320 or so seronegative cohort members. A peripheral blood sample was provided by each donor, and peripheral blood mononuclear cells were used for TCR beta sequencing. Genomic DNA was extracted from the blood cell samples with the Qiagen DNeasy Blood Extraction Kit. Receptor libraries were prepared by the immunoSEQ multiplex PCR assay. For the multiplex PCR, a mixture combining 60 forward primers for TCR Vbeta segments and 13 reverse primers for TCR Jbeta segments was used. Amplification of the CDR3 region of rearranged TCR beta genes was performed with a multiplex PCR assay on genomic DNA. Amplified TCR beta libraries were sequenced as 87-base-pair reads on the Illumina HiSeq System. The source study handled its data this way. A later analysis tallied 80 million to 95 million unique TCR beta chains across the 550 to 850 repertoires, and approximately 12 million of those chains were shared by two or more donors. Raw reads were error-corrected and collapsed into unique sequences by a nearest-neighbor algorithm in which closely related sequences were merged to remove PCR and sequencing errors. V, D and J gene segments were assigned by aligning CDR3 sequences to IMGT reference sequences. For a sequence to be retained, at least a six-nucleotide match to both a V gene segment and a J gene segment was required. A rearrangement was called productive if the CDR3 had no stop codons and remained in frame with V and J, and every other rearrangement was called non-productive. Following IMGT convention, CDR3 was defined as the stretch from the second conserved V-encoded cysteine up to the conserved J-encoded phenylalanine. In an earlier analysis of 550 to 650 of the donors, sequences lacking an unambiguous match to a single V gene segment were excluded. An earlier analysis of a few hundred of the donors called V segments functional above 56.7% productive rearrangements and segregating when the between-donor standard deviation exceeded 5%. To diagnose cytomegalovirus status from the catalog of TCR beta chain sequences, a statistical classification framework was built. In a later analysis, TCR nucleotide sequences were compared against IMGT/GENE-DB human TR gene sequences so that V and J genes could be assigned. The TCRdist pipeline was used in a later analysis to assign CDR3 sequences and most-parsimonious VDJ recombination scenarios. A later analysis defined each TCR beta chain by its CDR3 amino acid sequence plus V-gene family, and excluded reads lacking a unique V-gene family. As a way to deal with suspected cross-contamination and a sequencing artifact, a later analysis dropped more than 500 nucleotide sequences that were highly shared and had low generation probability. In a later analysis, a clonal expansion index was calculated for each public chain from normalized within-repertoire ranks of inferred template counts. In a later analysis, generation probabilities were computed with a VDJ recombination model fitted to out-of-frame rearrangements, and the resulting probabilities were checked against IGoR. In a later analysis, TCR-TCR, TCR-HLA and TCR-CMV co-occurrence was scored with hypergeometric tests, and a repertoire-size bias correction was applied to TCR pairs. In a later analysis, false discovery rates were estimated by permuting HLA or CMV assignments 20 times. A later analysis grouped co-occurring TCRs with DBSCAN, adding TCRdist sequence similarity when clustering within HLA-allele-positive subsets. Repertoires with fewer than 30,000 or more than 120,000 public chains, plus five repertoires with anomalous nucleotide sharing, were excluded from co-occurrence clustering. Drawn from immuneACCESS, this table holds only the in-frame rearrangements with V and J called that TCRdb kept. Clones are partly lost; checked studies trace under half to an unresolved V gene and leave the rest unexplained. For V, J and clone size, that table is used; D and trimming come from the DNA. The sample records 200,000 to 250,000 clones, about 80% of which are singletons. The top ten constitute more than 1.5% of the sample.

General conclusions and limits of the study: Presence/absence analyses assumed roughly uniform sequencing depth across donors, an assumption that may not hold. In a later analysis, most CMV-associated TCR beta chains were found to appear HLA-restricted, with HLA associations seemingly driven largely by CMV exposure. The cohort was sequenced for TCR beta chains only, and without alpha or paired-chain data the features that could be detected were limited. It was suggested by the authors that the approach could potentially be generalized to other disease states and immunological phenotypes. V-gene and J-gene trimming of TCR beta chains was associated with a missense DCLRE1C variant in a later genetic analysis, and the association was replicated in an independent cohort. When HLA alleles, especially DR and DQ, strongly co-occurred, attributing TCR associations to individual alleles was difficult. Because counts were too low, more than 15 rarely observed V segments, including chromosome 9 orphons, were excluded from the earlier analysis of 587 of the donors. Because HLA typing was unavailable for some donors at each locus, only the typed subset was used in association tests. Some IMGT-functional V segments, including TRBV6-2 and TRBV6-3, could not be told apart with the 87-base-pair reads, so those segments were excluded. A later genetic analysis reported fewer N-insertions in productive TCRs among donors in an Asian-associated ancestry cluster than the approximately 700-donor mean. At a false discovery rate of 0.05, a later analysis linked around 15,000 TCR beta sequences to specific HLA alleles. In vitro tests confirmed that a few of the cytomegalovirus-associated TCR beta chains recognize cytomegalovirus antigens. A further reported finding was that TCR beta sequences accurately predicted the HLA-A and HLA-B alleles for most subjects in the first cohort. Most TCR sequences were seen in very few donors, while some public TCRs were found in many individuals. In an earlier analysis of roughly 500 of the donors, most TCR beta V segments appeared in productive rearrangements about 90% or about 30% of the time, broadly matching IMGT annotations. In both the original and validation cohorts, the classifier was reported to diagnose cytomegalovirus status with high specificity and sensitivity. CMV serostatus was the only immune exposure information available for the cohort. Compared with equally common non-associated chains, HLA-associated TCR beta chains in a later analysis were more clonally expanded and had lower generation probabilities. Linkage disequilibrium might explain the correlated functional status among segregating V segments, but an unknown experimental factor could not be excluded. According to a later analysis, TCR association rates differed among HLA loci, with DRB1 alleles showing the most associated TCRs and HLA-C alleles showing the fewest. A group of highly shared sequence variants was considered likely to be a technical artifact of the sequencing pipeline. In a later analysis, several top co-occurrence clusters were reported to appear linked to parvovirus B19, influenza, CMV and Epstein-Barr virus. The study gave a list of over 150 TCR beta chains associated with cytomegalovirus.

Concerning this clone: Its recognized antigen is unknown. Base qualities were left out, and no much larger clone turns up one base away.

V ends up 2 bases short and J 4 bases short, with an unmatched junction base count of 3. For CDR1 and CDR2, the germline V gene lists SGHRS and YFSETQ. The CDR3, from cysteine to phenylalanine, totals 15 residues. CDR3 DNA is the only sequence kept; it has 45 bases, read in frame from the first base. The chain is encoded by TRBV5-1 joined to TRBJ2-2; 9 central bases correspond to TRBD1. This clonotype was sampled from a man between 18 and 29 years old in good health and CMV-seronegative. The sample comprised PBMCs. The nucleotide sequence reads as follows: TGCGCCAGCAGCTTCCAGACAGGGGGCACCGGGGAGCTGTTTTTT. Its translation is CASSFQTGGTGELFF.